This T cell receptor (beta chain) is from a study of PD-1 blockade in classical Hodgkin lymphoma. General observations from the study: After ASCT, patients who started nivolumab under 1 year later were excluded. Newly diagnosed patients and complete responders had comparable diversity at baseline. TCR diversity in CD4+, not CD8+, cells rose significantly by C4D1. Newly diagnosed patients reportedly had lower baseline TCR diversity than healthy donors.

Each and every patient relapsed after autologous stem cell transplantation, and patients got differing brentuximab vedotin exposure. V was clipped by 10 bases and J by 0 bases, with 9 bases between them. This CDR3 is built from 13 residues. Germline lookup yields CDR1 SEHNR and CDR2 FQNEAQ (reference sequence). Libraries were prepared by immunoSEQ multiplex PCR; TCRdb keeps only in-frame clonotypes and omits some of them. The sample has approximately 41,000 clones; 86% are singletons. As for this clone: Its antigen is as yet unknown.

This specimen consisted of peripheral blood mononuclear cells (PBMCs), obtained before the second cycle of nivolumab. V usage is TRBV7-9 and J usage is TRBJ1-4; D call uncertain. The receptor was derived from a human donor with classical Hodgkin lymphoma. The CDR3 is CATPGTTNEKLFF. The CDR3 DNA reads TGTGCCACCCCCGGCACAACTAATGAAAAACTGTTTTTT.